This TCR beta chain was documented in a study of T cell responses to AZD1222 COVID-19 vaccine. Here immunoSEQ multiplex PCR was the method, and the copy in TCRdb shows in-frame clones only, minus some. This table has some 190,000 clones, 75% to 90% appearing once. Study observations and caveats: Recipients of two AZD1222 doses showed rising Spike-specific TCR breadth and depth. Repertoires in all cases were sampled only once the peak T cell response had passed. Donors in the cohort were predominantly white British and more often female, and clonal diversity was possibly underestimated. Along spike, vaccine-associated CD4 TCRs were found throughout, with dominance at 160-218 and 743-854.

Turning to this clone: What it binds is not known. One junction end does not reproduce the germline sequence, and a read error may be involved. Other DNA sequences in the sample encode the same CDR3.

There are 15 residues in the CDR3. In germline, CDR1 is MNHEY, CDR2 SMNVEV (reference sequence). The rearrangement uses TRBV27 and TRBJ2-7; 8 bases are shared with TRBD1. The sequence was obtained from an adult in good health. The sequences come from peripheral blood, collected on day 0 of AZD1222 vaccination. The CDR3 DNA follows: TGTGCCAGCAGTATTACAGGGGGATCTTCCTATGAGCAGTACTTC. Its translation: CASSITGGSSYEQYF.